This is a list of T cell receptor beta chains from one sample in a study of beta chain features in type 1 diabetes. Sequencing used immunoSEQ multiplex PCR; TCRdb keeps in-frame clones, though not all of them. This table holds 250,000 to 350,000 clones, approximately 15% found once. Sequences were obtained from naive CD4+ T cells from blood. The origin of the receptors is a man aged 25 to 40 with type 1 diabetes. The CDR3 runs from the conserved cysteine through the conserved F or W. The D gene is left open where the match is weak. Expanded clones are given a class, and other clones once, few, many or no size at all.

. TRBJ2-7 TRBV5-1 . TGCGCCAGCAGCTCACAGGGTTTCTCCTACGAGCAGTACTTC CASSSQGFSYEQYF
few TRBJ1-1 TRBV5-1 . TGCGCCAGCAGCTTCCAGGCGATGAACACTGAAGCTTTCTTT CASSFQAMNTEAFF
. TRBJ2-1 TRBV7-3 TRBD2 TGTGCCAGCAGCTTAGGGCGGGAGCTATACAATGAGCAGTTCTTC CASSLGRELYNEQFF
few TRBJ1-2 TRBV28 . TGTGCCAGCAGACTTCCCGAAACTCCCTATGGCTACACCTTC CASRLPETPYGYTF
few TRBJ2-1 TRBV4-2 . TGTGCCAGCAGCCCCCGGGGCAGGGGGGACAATGAGCAGTTCTTC CASSPRGRGDNEQFF
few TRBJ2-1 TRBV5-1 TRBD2 TGCGCCAGCAGCCTGGGAGGGACTAGCGGGTACAATGAGCAGTTCTTC CASSLGGTSGYNEQFF
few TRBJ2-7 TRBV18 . TGTGCCAGCTCACCACCGGGCGTCTACGAGCAGTACTTC CASSPPGVYEQYF
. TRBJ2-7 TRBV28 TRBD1 TGTGCCAGCACCCCGAGGAGGGACAGGTCCTACGAGCAGTACTTC CASTPRRDRSYEQYF
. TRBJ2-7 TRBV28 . TGTGCCAGCAGTTCCCCCAATGGAGTGCTGGAGCAGTACTTC CASSSPNGVLEQYF
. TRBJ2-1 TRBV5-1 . TGCGCCAGCCGCCTATCTACTAGTAACGGCAATGAGCAGTTCTTC CASRLSTSNGNEQFF
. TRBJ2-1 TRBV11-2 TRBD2 TGTGCCAGCAGTCCAGTCGGGGGGAGCTCCTACAATGAGCAGTTCTTC CASSPVGGSSYNEQFF
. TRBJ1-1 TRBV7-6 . TGTGCCAGCAGCTCAATACAGGGTATCGCTGAAGCTTTCTTT CASSSIQGIAEAFF
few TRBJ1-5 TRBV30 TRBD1 TGTGCCTGGAGTCACGGACAGGGAAATCAGCCCCAGCATTTT CAWSHGQGNQPQHF
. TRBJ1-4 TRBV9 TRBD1 TGTGCCAGCAGCGACCGGGACAGCGAAAAACTGTTTTTT CASSDRDSEKLFF
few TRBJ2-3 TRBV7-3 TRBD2 TGTGCCAGCAGCTTAATTGGTCCCTCAGCGGGAGCAAGGGATACGCAGTATTTT CASSLIGPSAGARDTQYF
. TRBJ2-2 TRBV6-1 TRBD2 TGTGCCAGCAGTGCCTCGGGACTAGCGGGGAGAAACACCGGGGAGCTGTTTTTT CASSASGLAGRNTGELFF
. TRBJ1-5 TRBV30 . TGTGCCTGGAGTGTACGGGGCGGAGGGTTGGCCCAGCATTTT CAWSVRGGGLAQHF
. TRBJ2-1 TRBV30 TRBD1 TGTGCCTTCCTGATCCTCAAAGGGGGCCGGAATGAGCAGTTCTTC CAFLILKGGRNEQFF
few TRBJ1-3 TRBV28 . TGTGCCACCACACAGGCCAGCTCTGGAAACACCATATATTTT CATTQASSGNTIYF
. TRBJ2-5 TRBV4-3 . TGCGCCAGCAGCCGGACAACACCACGGGACACCCAAGAGACCCAGTACTTC CASSRTTPRDTQETQYF
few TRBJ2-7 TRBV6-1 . TGTGCCAGCAGGGGGGGACTGGACTACGAGCAGTACTTC CASRGGLDYEQYF
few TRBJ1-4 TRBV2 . TGTGCCAGCAGTGCCCGGGAAAAACTGTTTTTT CASSAREKLFF
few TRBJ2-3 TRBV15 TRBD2 TGTGCCACCAGCAGAGATCGCGGGAGATACACAGATACGCAGTATTTT CATSRDRGRYTDTQYF
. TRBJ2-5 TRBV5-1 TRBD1 TGCGCCAGCAGCTTACAGGGGATTCAAGAGACCCAGTACTTC CASSLQGIQETQYF
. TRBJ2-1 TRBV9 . TGTGCCAGCAGCGCCCGACTAGACAATGAGCAGTTCTTC CASSARLDNEQFF
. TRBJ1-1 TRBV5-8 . TGTGCCAGCAGCCTAACGCGGATCCCGAACACTGAAGCTTTCTTT CASSLTRIPNTEAFF
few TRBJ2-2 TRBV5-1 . TGCGCCAGCAGCTTGGCCGGAGGGTACACCGGGGAGCTGTTTTTT CASSLAGGYTGELFF
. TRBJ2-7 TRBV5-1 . TGCGCCAGCAGCTCCGGCGGCGGGCCACCTTCATCCTACGAGCAGTACTTC CASSSGGGPPSSYEQYF
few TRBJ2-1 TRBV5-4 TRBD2 TGTGCCAGCACCACTGAGGGGACTAGCTCTTACAATGAGCAGTTCTTC CASTTEGTSSYNEQFF
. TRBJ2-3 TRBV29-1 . TGCAGCGTTGTCCGCGTGACTAGCACAGATACGCAGTATTTT CSVVRVTSTDTQYF
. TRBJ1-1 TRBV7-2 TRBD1 TGTGCCAGCACCCGTTTGGAGGGGGCAAGAGGAGCTTTCTTT CASTRLEGARGAFF
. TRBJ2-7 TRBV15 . TGTGCCACCAGCACCACCAGGGGGGAACTCGAGCAGTACTTC CATSTTRGELEQYF
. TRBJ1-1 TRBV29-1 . TGCAGCGTTGAGATGACAGAGAACACTGAAGCTTTCTTT CSVEMTENTEAFF
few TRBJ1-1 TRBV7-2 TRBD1 TGTGCCAGCAGTGAACAGGGGGCTGGTGAAGCTTTCTTT CASSEQGAGEAFF
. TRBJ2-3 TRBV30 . TGTGCCTGCCCAGGCGTGCTTCGGGGAAGCACAGATACGCAGTATTTT CACPGVLRGSTDTQYF
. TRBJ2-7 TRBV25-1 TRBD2 TGTGCCAGCAGTGGCTGGACTAGCGAGGACTACGAGCAGTACTTC CASSGWTSEDYEQYF
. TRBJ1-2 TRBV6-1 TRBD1 TGTGCCAGCAGTGAAGCGCATGGGACAGTAAACTATGGCTACACCTTC CASSEAHGTVNYGYTF
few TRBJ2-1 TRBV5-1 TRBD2 TGCGCCAGCAGCCGTGACGCGGGAGGGGGTGAGCAGTTCTTC CASSRDAGGGEQFF
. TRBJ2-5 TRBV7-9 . TGTGCCAGCAGCTTACCGTCTCAAGAGACCCAGTACTTC CASSLPSQETQYF
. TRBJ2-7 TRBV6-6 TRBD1 TGTGCCAGCAGTCCGGGACAGGCTAACGAGCAGTACTTC CASSPGQANEQYF
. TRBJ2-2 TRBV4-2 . TGTGCCAGCAGCCAAGAACTAAACACCGGGGAGCTGTTTTTT CASSQELNTGELFF
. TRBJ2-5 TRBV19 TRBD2 TGTGCCAGTAGTAACCTAGCGGGAGAGACCCAGTACTTC CASSNLAGETQYF
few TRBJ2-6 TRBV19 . TGTGCCAGTAGTATACCCCTGGTTGGAGGAGAGGCCAACGTCCTGACTTTC CASSIPLVGGEANVLTF
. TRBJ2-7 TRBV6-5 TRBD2 TGTGCCAGCAGTTACTCGGCTAGCGGTGCCCCGTACGAGCAGTACTTC CASSYSASGAPYEQYF